The clone carrying this T cell receptor beta chain was picked up a small number of times. This record comes from a study of Ad26.COV2.S vaccination and SARS-CoV-2 variants. At the level of the study: It was the COV1001 Ad26.COV2.S trial arm that included the donor. By the intramuscular route, Ad26.COV2.S was given once, or twice 56 days apart.

Using immunoSEQ multiplex PCR, the repertoire was profiled, and TCRdb retains in-frame clones only, with some absent. Of roughly 700,000 clones listed, approximately 88% were seen once; the top ten hold approximately 1.5%. The treatment here: about 20 received Ad26.COV2.S at low or high dose, single or two shots; roughly five received placebo; per-sample allocation not given. Specimens were obtained on day 63 following the first vaccine or placebo injection. Per the germline V gene, CDR1 is SGHVS and CDR2 is FQNEAQ. The CDR3 is made up of 14 amino acids. V was pared by 5 bases and J by 4 bases, with 14 bases between.

This TCR was recovered from a person aged 18-60 years who received the Ad26.COV2.S COVID-19 vaccine or a placebo. This specimen consisted of peripheral blood, obtained in a trial of Ad26.COV2.S vaccine versus placebo. The V and J genes are TRBV7-8 and TRBJ1-2; D is undetermined. CDR3: CASSQSPSGYGYTF. CDR3 sequence (DNA): TGTGCCAGCAGCCAATCCCCCAGTGGCTATGGCTACACCTTC.